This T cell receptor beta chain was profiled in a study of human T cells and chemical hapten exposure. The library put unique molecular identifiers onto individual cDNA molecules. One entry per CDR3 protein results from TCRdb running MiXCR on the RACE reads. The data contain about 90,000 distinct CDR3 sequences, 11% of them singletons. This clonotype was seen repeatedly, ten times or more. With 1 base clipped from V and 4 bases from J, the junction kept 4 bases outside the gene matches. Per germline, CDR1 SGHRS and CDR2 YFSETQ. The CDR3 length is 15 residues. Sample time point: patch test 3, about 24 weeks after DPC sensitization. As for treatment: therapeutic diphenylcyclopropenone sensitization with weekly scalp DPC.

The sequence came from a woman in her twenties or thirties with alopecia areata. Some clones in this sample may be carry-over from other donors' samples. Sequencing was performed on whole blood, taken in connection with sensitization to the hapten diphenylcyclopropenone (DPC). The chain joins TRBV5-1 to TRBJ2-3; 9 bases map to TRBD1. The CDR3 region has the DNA TGCGCCAGCAGCTTGTTGACAGGGGGTGCAGATACGCAGTATTTT. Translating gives CASSLLTGGADTQYF.